The 13 T cell receptor beta chains below were found in one sample sequenced in a study of blood T cell repertoires in COVID-19. Data came from immunoSEQ multiplex PCR; TCRdb stores just in-frame clones and leaves some out. Altogether fewer than 90,000 clones are present, approximately 86% being singletons, with the ten largest covering 4.5% to 5.5%. Sample: peripheral blood. The source is a man aged 45 to 65 with active or convalescent COVID-19.

This clone was seen a handful of times. The chain has TRBV3-1 (or the pseudogene TRBV3-2) and TRBJ1-3; 8 nucleotides align to TRBD1. The germline CDR1 and CDR2 sequences are LGHDT and YNNKEL (reference sequence). The CDR3 contains 18 residues. V lost 5 bases to trimming and J lost 3 bases; unmatched junction nucleotides: 15. The CDR3 protein is CASSLDREAMYLGNTIYF. The CDR3 nucleotides read TGTGCCAGCAGCTTGGACAGGGAGGCAATGTACCTTGGAAACACCATATATTTT.

The rearrangement uses TRBV2 and TRBJ2-1, with TRBD1 identical over 7 bases. The CDR3 sequence is 15 residues long. CDR1 is SNHLY and CDR2 is FYNNEI in the germline V gene. V lost 5 bases and J lost 2; bases outside the gene matches: 6. CDR3: CASSRDREPYNEQFF. The CDR3 region has the DNA TGTGCCAGCAGTCGCGACAGGGAACCCTACAATGAGCAGTTCTTC.

The chain uses TRBV18 and TRBJ2-2, with D perhaps matching TRBD1 (6 bases). Germline V gene sequence: CDR1 KGHSH, CDR2 LQKENI. Trimming took off 0 bases at V and 15 bases at J, with 14 bases between the two ends. CDR3 length: 13 residues. CDR3 sequence: CASSPPTYRAVFF. CDR3 coding DNA: TGTGCCAGCTCACCACCCACATACAGGGCAGTGTTTTTT.

Concerning this clone: Other DNA sequences in this specimen translate into the identical CDR3. The V gene is TRBV18, the J gene TRBJ1-1; weak D call: TRBD1 (5 bases). With 3 bases removed from V and 3 bases from J, the gap between germline ends came to 8 bases. This CDR3 is built from 13 residues. Germline V gene sequence: CDR1 KGHSH, CDR2 LQKENI. The CDR3 sequence: CASSPTRDTEAFF. Here the CDR3 DNA reads TGTGCCAGCTCACCGACCAGGGACACTGAAGCTTTCTTT.

V and J are TRBV6-5 and TRBJ1-2, with D hard to call. Trimming left V 2 bases short and J 4 bases short, with 8 bases between. Germline values: CDR1 MNHEY, CDR2 SVGAGI. This CDR3 has 13 residues. The CDR3, as DNA: TGTGCCAGCAGTTACGAGGGAGTCTATGGCTACACCTTC. It specifies CASSYEGVYGYTF.

The V gene is TRBV6-2 or TRBV6-3, the J gene TRBJ2-7, with 9 bases lining up with TRBD1. The CDR3 spans 15 residues. V shed 4 bases, J shed 0 bases, and the junction held 4 bases outside the gene matches. The germline V gene has CDR1 MNHEY and CDR2 SVGEGT. The CDR3 reads CASSSGQGNSYEQYV. CDR3 nucleotides: TGTGCCAGCAGTTCCGGACAGGGGAACTCCTACGAGCAGTACGTC.

The chain combines TRBV24-1 with TRBJ2-1; D unclear. Trimming cost V 4 bases and J 5 bases, with 17 bases left between them. CDR1 KGHDR and CDR2 SFDVKD come from the germline V gene. The CDR3 totals 16 residues. CDR3 loop: CATSDPGAASNNEQFF. DNA of the CDR3: TGTGCCACCAGTGACCCCGGAGCAGCTTCTAACAATGAGCAGTTCTTC.

The chain couples TRBV19 to TRBJ2-1; 9 bases line up with TRBD2. The germline CDR1 and CDR2 sequences are LNHDA and SQIVND (reference sequence). Trimming at V came to 6 bases and at J to 4 bases, leaving 4 bases not matched to a gene. The CDR3 is made up of 14 amino acids. The CDR3 DNA is TGTGCCAGTAGGCTAGCGGGGCAGTACAATGAGCAGTTCTTC. As protein: CASRLAGQYNEQFF. Using reference TRBV19 and TRBJ2-1 for the parts outside the CDR3, the full variable domain is DGGITQSPKYLFRKEGQNVTLSCEQNLNHDAMYWYRQDPGQGLRLIYYSQIVNDFQKGDIAEGYSVSREKKESFPLTVTSAQKNPTAFYLCASRLAGQYNEQFFGPGTRLTVL.

The rearrangement uses TRBV19 and TRBJ2-7; D perhaps matches TRBD1 (5 bases). The germline V gene encodes CDR1 LNHDA and CDR2 SQIVND (reference sequence). The CDR3 sequence is 13 residues long. The V and J ends lost 5 bases and 8 bases respectively, with 16 bases between them. The CDR3 here is CASSQDLRAQQYV. The CDR3 bases are TGTGCCAGTAGTCAAGATCTCAGGGCCCAGCAGTACGTC.

The rearrangement uses TRBV7-2 and TRBJ2-7, with 9 bases matching TRBD1. Germline V CDR1 and CDR2: SGHTA, FQGNSA. CDR3 length: 16 amino acids. The ends lost 4 bases at V and 6 bases at J; junction bases unmatched: 13. The CDR3 sequence is CASSWDRVSGQSEQYF. In DNA, the CDR3 is TGTGCCAGCAGCTGGGACAGGGTGTCAGGCCAAAGCGAGCAGTACTTC. The variable domain in full, with the rest retrieved from reference TRBV7-2 and TRBJ2-7, is GAGVSQSPSNKVTEKGKDVELRCDPISGHTALYWYRQSLGQGLEFLIYFQGNSAPDKSGLPSDRFSAERTGGSVSTLTIQRTQQEDSAVYLCASSWDRVSGQSEQYFGPGTRLTVT.

The chain has TRBV25-1 and TRBJ2-5; the D is unclear. The length of the CDR3 is 14 residues. Trimming took off 1 base at V and 1 base at J, with 7 bases between the two ends. CDR1 is MGHDK, CDR2 SYGVNS, per germline. CDR3 region: CASSESTVQETQYF. The CDR3 nucleotides are TGTGCCAGCAGTGAATCAACAGTCCAAGAGACCCAGTACTTC.

In its sample, this clone is large. The same CDR3 also results from other DNA sequences found in this sample. The gene calls are TRBV3-1 (or the pseudogene TRBV3-2) and TRBJ1-5, with 7 bases fitting TRBD1. The CDR3 has 14 residues. After removal of 5 bases from V and 0 bases from J, the junction contained 1 base not matched to a gene. Germline V gives CDR1 LGHDT, CDR2 YNNKEL (reference sequence). The CDR3 nucleotides are TGTGCCAGCAGCACAGGGGATAGCAATCAGCCCCAGCATTTT. Amino acids: CASSTGDSNQPQHF.

The V call is TRBV19, the J call TRBJ1-3; D perhaps matches TRBD1 (6 bases). Germline CDR1 LNHDA, CDR2 SQIVND (reference sequence). With 3 bases removed from V and 4 bases from J, the gap between germline ends came to 13 bases. There are 15 residues in the CDR3. Here the CDR3 reads CASSIQGQVGNTIYF. CDR3 DNA: TGTGCCAGTAGTATTCAGGGGCAAGTCGGAAACACCATATATTTT.